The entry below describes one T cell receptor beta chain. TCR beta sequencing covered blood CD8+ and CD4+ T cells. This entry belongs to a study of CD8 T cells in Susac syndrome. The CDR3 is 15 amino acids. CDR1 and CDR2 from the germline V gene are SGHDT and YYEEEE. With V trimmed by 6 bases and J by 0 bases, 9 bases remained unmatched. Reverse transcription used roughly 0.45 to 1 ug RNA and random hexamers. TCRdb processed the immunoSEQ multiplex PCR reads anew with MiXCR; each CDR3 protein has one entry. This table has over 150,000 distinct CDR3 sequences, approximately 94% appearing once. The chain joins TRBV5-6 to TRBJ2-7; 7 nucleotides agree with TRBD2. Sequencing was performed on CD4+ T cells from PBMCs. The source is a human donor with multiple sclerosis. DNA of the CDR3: TGTGCCAGCATGCAGACTAGCACCCACTCCTACGAGCAGTACTTC. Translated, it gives CASMQTSTHSYEQYF.